This T cell receptor (beta chain) originates from a study of blood T cell repertoires in COVID-19. In the study overall: The United States, Italy and Spain provided the acute and convalescent COVID-19 samples. Nucleic acid was either cDNA or gDNA, and it came from T cells, B-cell-depleted T cells, or PBMCs.

Losses at the gene ends were 6 bases for V and 4 bases for J; bases not matched to a gene: 5. This CDR3 contains 14 residues. The V gene's germline CDR1 is SGHTA and CDR2 FQGNSA. Original handling: Reference gene primer amplification in the assay estimated nucleated cell counts. Clones were sequenced by immunoSEQ multiplex PCR, and TCRdb holds only the in-frame ones, with some missing. V and J calls and clone size follow that table, whereas D and trimming were derived from the DNA. This sample carries around 250,000 clones, 84% of them seen once, and the ten largest clones take about 9.1%. The clonotype comes from a human donor in a cohort sampled during active COVID-19. The chain employs TRBV7-2 and TRBJ2-5, with 10 nucleotides matching TRBD2. The sequenced sample consisted of peripheral blood. This chain's CDR3 is CASSRTSGRETQYF. As DNA, the CDR3 is TGTGCCAGCAGTCGGACTAGCGGCAGAGAGACCCAGTACTTC. The full variable domain, completed using reference TRBV7-2 and TRBJ2-5, is GAGVSQSPSNKVTEKGKDVELRCDPISGHTALYWYRQSLGQGLEFLIYFQGNSAPDKSGLPSDRFSAERTGGSVSTLTIQRTQQEDSAVYLCASSRTSGRETQYFGPGTRLLVL.